This paragraph covers one T cell receptor (beta chain) sequence. The sample originates from a study of blood T cell repertoires in COVID-19. Turning to the study itself: PBMCs, B-cell-depleted T cells, or T cells provided the cDNA or gDNA that made up the material.

This CDR3 has 15 amino acids. Germline assignment: CDR1 LGHDT and CDR2 YNNKEL (reference sequence). The ends lost 0 bases at V and 9 bases at J; junction bases unmatched: 7. In the authors' workflow: The assay estimated nucleated cells by amplifying reference gene primers. Assay: immunoSEQ multiplex PCR; the TCRdb copy retains only in-frame clones and omits some. Clone size and V and J calls were adopted from that table, with D and trimming inferred from the DNA. The repertoire has over 250,000 clones, approximately 82% of them found once; the top ten carry 4.5% to 6%. Residents of under 25 US areas, aged 18 to 89 years, made up the participants. Cohort placement rested on clinical history that participants reported themselves.

This clonotype was obtained from a man between 40 and 49 years old who had been exposed to COVID-19. The chain is built from TRBV3-1 (or the pseudogene TRBV3-2) and TRBJ2-5; 10 positions match TRBD2. Material for sequencing was PBMCs or T cells enriched from blood (not recorded which). In nucleotides, the CDR3 is TGTGCCAGCAGCCAAGAGACTAGCGGGTTAGCGGCCCAGTACTTC. It specifies CASSQETSGLAAQYF.